The 17 T cell receptor beta chains presented below share a single source sample, sequenced in a study of blood T cell repertoires in COVID-19. This table comes from immunoSEQ multiplex PCR, and its TCRdb copy is limited to in-frame clones, with some not included. The sample shows 50,000 to 80,000 clones, roughly 78% of them seen only once. Sample: peripheral blood. All receptors come from a man aged 55 to 70 with COVID-19, enrolled during active disease.

J is TRBJ2-7 and V is TRBV10-3; possible D gene TRBD2, 7 bases. Germline CDR1 and CDR2: ENHRY and SYGVKD. The CDR3 loop spans 16 amino acids. The V gene lost 3 bases and the J gene lost 2 bases, with 17 bases spanning the gap. CDR3 nucleotide sequence: TGTGCCATCAGTGACTTCGGGGGGCAAAAAGCCTACGAGCAGTACTTC. Amino acid sequence: CAISDFGGQKAYEQYF.

The V gene is TRBV30, the J gene TRBJ2-1; maybe TRBD1 (8 bases). The CDR3 is 15 amino acids. Trimming cost V 5 bases and J 1 base, with 15 bases left between them. CDR1 and CDR2 from the germline V gene are GTSNPN and SVGIG (reference sequence). The CDR3 loop reads CAWAHRGGSYNEQFF. For the CDR3, the DNA is TGTGCCTGGGCACACAGGGGGGGATCCTACAATGAGCAGTTCTTC.

V is TRBV7-3 and J is TRBJ2-1; 13 bases line up with TRBD2. Unmatched junction bases numbered 6, after V lost 5 bases and J lost 8 bases. CDR1 and CDR2 from the germline V gene are SGHTA and FQGTGA. CDR3 length: 15 amino acids. CDR3 nucleotide sequence: TGTGCCAGCAGCGCCGGACTAGCGGGAGACCATGAGCAGTTCTTC. Amino acid sequence: CASSAGLAGDHEQFF.

This clone was detected only a few times. This chain connects TRBV5-1 to TRBJ2-7; 7 bases map to TRBD1. CDR3 length: 16 residues. The germline V gene has CDR1 SGHRS and CDR2 YFSETQ. The V and J ends lost 4 bases and 3 bases, in that order; junction bases with no gene match: 13. This CDR3 reads CASSVQSGTAGYEQYF. The CDR3 DNA reads as TGCGCCAGCAGCGTCCAATCCGGGACAGCCGGCTACGAGCAGTACTTC.

This clone was detected only once. The CDR3 is CAWDSPQGHYGYTF. The CDR3 DNA reads as TGTGCCTGGGATTCACCACAGGGGCACTATGGCTACACCTTC. V gene TRBV30 combines with J gene TRBJ1-2; 7 bases map to TRBD1. CDR3 length equals 14 residues. In germline, CDR1 is GTSNPN, CDR2 SVGIG (reference sequence). After removal of 5 bases from V and 3 bases from J, the junction contained 9 bases not matched to a gene. Filled out from reference TRBV30 and TRBJ1-2, the complete variable domain reads SQTIHQWPATLVQPVGSPLSLECTVEGTSNPNLYWYRQAAGRGLQLLFYSVGIGQISSEVPQNLSASRPQDRQFILSSKKLLLSDSGFYLCAWDSPQGHYGYTFGSGTRLTVV.

By proportion, this clone is medium-sized (0.01 to 0.1%). The rearrangement links TRBV5-1 to TRBJ1-5; 10 positions agree with TRBD1. The V segment lost 3 bases and the J segment 5 bases; nucleotides outside the gene matches: 8. Germline CDR1 and CDR2: SGHRS and YFSETQ. The CDR3 is made up of 16 amino acids. The CDR3 nucleotides read TGCGCCAGCAGCTGGGGGGACAGGGGACGCCATCAGCCCCAGCATTTT. Residues: CASSWGDRGRHQPQHF.

This clone was observed a single time. This chain joins TRBV6-5 and TRBJ2-5; D is unresolved. The CDR3 extends over 12 amino acids. Trimming cost V 10 bases and J 5 bases, with 14 bases left between them. The germline V gene encodes CDR1 MNHEY and CDR2 SVGAGI. The CDR3: CAISLLRETQYF. CDR3 nucleotide sequence: TGTGCCATCTCACTCTTGCGGGAGACCCAGTACTTC.

V and J are TRBV12-5 and TRBJ2-3, with 7 bases lining up with TRBD1. This CDR3 region has 15 residues. V trimming: 6 bases; J trimming: 2 bases; junction bases outside the gene matches: 8. From germline, CDR1 is LGHNT and CDR2 FRNRAP. CDR3 residues: CASGETGTITDTQYF. CDR3 sequence (DNA): TGTGCTAGTGGAGAGACAGGGACCATCACAGATACGCAGTATTTT.

The chain is built from TRBV29-1 and TRBJ2-2, with TRBD1 as a possible D gene (6 bases). CDR1 is SQVTM, CDR2 ANQGSEA, per germline. The CDR3 is 14 residues long. The V gene lost 7 bases and the J gene lost 4 bases, with 16 bases spanning the gap. The CDR3: CSASLQGGTGELFF. CDR3 coding DNA: TGCAGCGCGTCACTACAGGGTGGCACCGGGGAGCTGTTTTTT.

This chain uses TRBV5-1 with TRBJ2-6, with unresolved D. Germline lookup yields CDR1 SGHRS and CDR2 YFSETQ. The CDR3 length is 15 residues. The V end lost 1 base, the J end lost 0 bases, and 5 bases lay between the germline ends. Written as DNA, the CDR3 is TGCGCCAGCAGCTTGATCTCCTCTGGGGCCAACGTCCTGACTTTC. It yields the protein CASSLISSGANVLTF.

This clone was seen a few times. The chain has TRBV29-1 and TRBJ2-7; D is perhaps TRBD2 (6 bases). Looked up from germline, CDR1 is SQVTM and CDR2 is ANQGSEA. V lost 5 bases and J 3 bases, leaving 14 bases between the germline ends. The CDR3 covers 13 residues. DNA of the CDR3: TGCAGCGTTTCGGGGACTGCTTTCTACGAGCAGTACTTC. It codes for CSVSGTAFYEQYF.

The chain is built from TRBV11-2 and TRBJ2-3; 12 bases match TRBD2. The J segment lost 6 bases and the V segment lost 5 bases, leaving 6 bases of the junction unmatched. The CDR3 totals 15 residues. Per the germline V gene, CDR1 is SGHAT and CDR2 is FQNNGV. The CDR3 DNA is TGTGCCAGCAGCACGACTAGCGGGAGTTCGGATACGCAGTATTTT. Residues: CASSTTSGSSDTQYF.

This clone was counted only a few times. The chain is built from TRBV27 and TRBJ2-2, with 7 bases fitting TRBD1. The CDR3 runs to 15 residues. The trim removed 6 bases at V and 3 bases at J, leaving 7 bases unmatched. The germline CDR1 and CDR2 sequences are MNHEY and SMNVEV (reference sequence). The CDR3 sequence: CASRPRDRYTGELFF. The CDR3 DNA reads as TGTGCCAGCAGGCCTCGGGACAGATACACCGGGGAGCTGTTTTTT.

The chain carries TRBV7-9 and TRBJ1-6; maybe TRBD1 (6 bases). V lost 0 bases and J 7 bases, leaving 10 bases between the germline ends. The CDR3 loop spans 15 amino acids. Germline V gives CDR1 SEHNR, CDR2 FQNEAQ (reference sequence). The CDR3 loop reads CASSLAGGGNSPLHF. CDR3 sequence (DNA): TGTGCCAGCAGCTTAGCGGGAGGGGGGAATTCACCCCTCCACTTT.

The chain employs TRBV5-6 and TRBJ2-7; D may be TRBD1 (6 bases). Germline V gives CDR1 SGHDT, CDR2 YYEEEE. This CDR3 has 15 residues. Between the trimmed V and J ends, which lost 3 bases and 5 bases, there was a span of 18 bases. CDR3 amino acids: CASSSQGGLQHEQYF. The CDR3, as DNA: TGTGCCAGCAGCTCCCAAGGGGGTCTACAACACGAGCAGTACTTC.

The chain links TRBV19 to TRBJ2-6, with a weak D call TRBD2 (5 bases). CDR3 size: 15 residues. V gave up 5 bases and J gave up 0 bases, with 8 bases separating them. CDR1 and CDR2 (germline): LNHDA, SQIVND (reference sequence). The CDR3: CASSPGVSGANVLTF. Written as DNA, the CDR3 is TGTGCCAGTAGTCCCGGGGTCTCTGGGGCCAACGTCCTGACTTTC.

This clone was found once. The rearrangement links TRBV28 to TRBJ1-1; D is uncertain. V lost 2 bases to trimming and J lost 1 base, with 8 bases between them. This CDR3 is 14 amino acids long. In germline, CDR1 is MDHEN, CDR2 SYDVKM. CDR3 DNA: TGTGCCAGCAGTTTAACACAACAGAACACTGAAGCTTTCTTT. Translation gives CASSLTQQNTEAFF.